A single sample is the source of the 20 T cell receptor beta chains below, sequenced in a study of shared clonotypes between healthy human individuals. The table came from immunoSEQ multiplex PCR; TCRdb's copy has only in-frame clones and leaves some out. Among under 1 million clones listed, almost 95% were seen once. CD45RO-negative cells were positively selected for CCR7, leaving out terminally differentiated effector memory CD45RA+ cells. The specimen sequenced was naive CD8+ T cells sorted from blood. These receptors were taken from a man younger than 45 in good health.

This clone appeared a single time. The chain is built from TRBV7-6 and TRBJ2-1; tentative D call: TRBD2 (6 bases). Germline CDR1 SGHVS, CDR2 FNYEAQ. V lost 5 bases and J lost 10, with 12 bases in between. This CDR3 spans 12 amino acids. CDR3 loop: CASSLDGLEQFF. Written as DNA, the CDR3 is TGTGCCAGCAGCCTCGACGGACTAGAGCAGTTCTTC.

This CDR3 reads CASSLRQDTGELFF. The DNA for the CDR3 is TGTGCCAGCAGTTTAAGGCAGGACACCGGGGAGCTGTTTTTT. This chain uses TRBV27 with TRBJ2-2; no clear D gene. Trimming removed 2 bases at V and 3 bases at J, with 7 bases between. Per the germline V gene, CDR1 is MNHEY and CDR2 is SMNVEV (reference sequence). This CDR3 is built from 14 residues.

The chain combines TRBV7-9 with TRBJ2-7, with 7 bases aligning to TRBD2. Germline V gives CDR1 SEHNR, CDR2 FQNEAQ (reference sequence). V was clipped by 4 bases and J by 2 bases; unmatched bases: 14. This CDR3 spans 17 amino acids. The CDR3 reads CASSSKTSARTTYEQYF. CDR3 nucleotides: TGTGCCAGCAGCTCGAAAACTAGCGCCCGAACGACCTACGAGCAGTACTTC.

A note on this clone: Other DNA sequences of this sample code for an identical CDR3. The CDR3 spells CATSRSGRYEQYF. The CDR3 bases are TGTGCCACCAGCAGATCAGGTAGATACGAGCAGTACTTC. The chain has TRBV15 and TRBJ2-7; no firm D call. This CDR3 contains 13 residues. V lost 2 bases and J 4 bases, leaving 9 bases between the germline ends. The germline V gene encodes CDR1 LNHNV and CDR2 YYDKDF (reference sequence).

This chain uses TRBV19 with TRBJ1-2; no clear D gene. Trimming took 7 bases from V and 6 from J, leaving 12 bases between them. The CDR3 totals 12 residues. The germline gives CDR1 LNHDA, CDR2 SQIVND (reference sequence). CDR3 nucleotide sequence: TGTGCCAGTATCGGTTGGGATAATGGCTACACCTTC. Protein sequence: CASIGWDNGYTF.

CDR3 in DNA: TGCAGCGTTGAATGGATAGCCCATGAGCTCGAGACCCAGTACTTC. Translated, it gives CSVEWIAHELETQYF. The genes are TRBV29-1 and TRBJ2-5; D is unclear. Germline V gives CDR1 SQVTM, CDR2 ANQGSEA. CDR3 length: 15 amino acids. V shed 2 bases and J shed 5 bases, with 18 bases lying between them.

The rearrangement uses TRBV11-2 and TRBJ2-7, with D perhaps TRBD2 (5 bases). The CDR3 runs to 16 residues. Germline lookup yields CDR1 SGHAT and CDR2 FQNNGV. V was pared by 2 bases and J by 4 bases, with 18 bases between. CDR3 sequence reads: CASSLHPSDEGYEQYF. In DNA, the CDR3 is TGTGCCAGCAGCTTACACCCCTCGGACGAGGGTTACGAGCAGTACTTC.

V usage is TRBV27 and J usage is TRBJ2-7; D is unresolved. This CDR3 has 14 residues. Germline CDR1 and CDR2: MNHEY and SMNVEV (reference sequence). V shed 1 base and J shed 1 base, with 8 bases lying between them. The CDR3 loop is CASSLYFLSYEQYF. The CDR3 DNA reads TGTGCCAGCAGTTTATATTTCTTGTCCTACGAGCAGTACTTC.

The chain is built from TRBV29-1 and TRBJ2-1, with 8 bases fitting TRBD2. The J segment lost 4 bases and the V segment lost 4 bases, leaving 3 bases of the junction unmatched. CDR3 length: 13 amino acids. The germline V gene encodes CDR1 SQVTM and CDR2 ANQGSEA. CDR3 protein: CSVVIAGYNEQFF. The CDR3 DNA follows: TGCAGCGTTGTTATAGCGGGGTACAATGAGCAGTTCTTC.

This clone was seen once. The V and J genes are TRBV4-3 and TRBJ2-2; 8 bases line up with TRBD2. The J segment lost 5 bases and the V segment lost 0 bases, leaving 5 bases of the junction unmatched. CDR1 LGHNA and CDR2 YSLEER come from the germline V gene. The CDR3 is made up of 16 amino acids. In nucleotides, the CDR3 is TGCGCCAGCAGCCAAGATGTTGGCGGGAGGACCGGGGAGCTGTTTTTT. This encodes CASSQDVGGRTGELFF.

The CDR3 is CASSLPAGGYEQYF. DNA of the CDR3: TGTGCCAGCAGCTTGCCAGCGGGAGGATACGAGCAGTACTTC. The chain links TRBV11-2 to TRBJ2-7, with 9 nucleotides matching TRBD2. V was pared by 3 bases and J by 4 bases, with 4 bases of the junction left unmatched. Germline loops: CDR1 SGHAT, CDR2 FQNNGV. This CDR3 region has 14 residues.

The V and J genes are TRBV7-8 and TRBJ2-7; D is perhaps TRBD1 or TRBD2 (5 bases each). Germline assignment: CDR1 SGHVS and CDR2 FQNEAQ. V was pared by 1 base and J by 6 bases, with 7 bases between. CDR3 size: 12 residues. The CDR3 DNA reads TGTGCCAGCAGCTTAGGGGACGGCGAGCAGTACTTC. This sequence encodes CASSLGDGEQYF.

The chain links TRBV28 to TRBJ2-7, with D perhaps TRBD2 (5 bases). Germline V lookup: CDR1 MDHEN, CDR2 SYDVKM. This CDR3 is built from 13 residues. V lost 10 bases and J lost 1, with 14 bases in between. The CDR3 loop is CATGIDLSYEQYF. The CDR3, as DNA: TGTGCCACCGGGATAGACCTATCCTACGAGCAGTACTTC.

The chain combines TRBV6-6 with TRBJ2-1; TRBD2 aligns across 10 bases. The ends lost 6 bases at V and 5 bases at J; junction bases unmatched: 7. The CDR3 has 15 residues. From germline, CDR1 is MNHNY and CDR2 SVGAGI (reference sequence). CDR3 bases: TGTGCCAGCAGATTGACGGGACTAGCGAACAATGAGCAGTTCTTC. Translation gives CASRLTGLANNEQFF.

Here the CDR3 reads CASSFGTAGELFF. CDR3 DNA sequence: TGTGCCAGCAGCTTTGGGACGGCCGGGGAGCTGTTTTTT. J is TRBJ2-2 and V is TRBV5-4; D is perhaps TRBD1 or TRBD2 (5 bases each). The CDR3 length is 13 residues. Germline lookup yields CDR1 SGHNT and CDR2 YYREEE (reference sequence). The V and J ends lost 2 bases and 6 bases respectively, with 8 bases between them.

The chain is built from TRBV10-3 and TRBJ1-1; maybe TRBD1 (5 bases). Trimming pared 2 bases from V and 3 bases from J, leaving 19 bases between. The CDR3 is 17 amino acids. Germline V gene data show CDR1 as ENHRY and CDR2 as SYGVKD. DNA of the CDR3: TGTGCCATCAGTGAGGCAGGTTCTAAAGGGGATGACACTGAAGCTTTCTTT. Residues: CAISEAGSKGDDTEAFF.

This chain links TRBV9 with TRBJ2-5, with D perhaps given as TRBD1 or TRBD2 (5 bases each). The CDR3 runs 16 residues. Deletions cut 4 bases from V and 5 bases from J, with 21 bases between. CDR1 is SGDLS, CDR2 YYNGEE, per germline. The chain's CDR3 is CASSPSGTGTAETQYF. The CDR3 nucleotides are TGTGCCAGCAGCCCTAGTGGGACCGGGACGGCTGAGACCCAGTACTTC. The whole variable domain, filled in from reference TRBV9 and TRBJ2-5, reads DSGVTQTPKHLITATGQRVTLRCSPRSGDLSVYWYQQSLDQGLQFLIQYYNGEERAKGNILERFSAQQFPDLHSELNLSSLELGDSALYFCASSPSGTGTAETQYFGPGTRLLVL.

CDR3 loop: CASSPQGSGELFF. For the CDR3, the DNA is TGTGCCAGCAGTCCTCAGGGTAGCGGGGAGCTGTTTTTT. The rearrangement uses TRBV6-5 and TRBJ2-2, with D tentatively TRBD1 (5 bases). The CDR3 contains 13 residues. The V end lost 5 bases, the J end lost 7 bases, and 11 bases lay between the germline ends. CDR1 is MNHEY, CDR2 SVGAGI, per germline.

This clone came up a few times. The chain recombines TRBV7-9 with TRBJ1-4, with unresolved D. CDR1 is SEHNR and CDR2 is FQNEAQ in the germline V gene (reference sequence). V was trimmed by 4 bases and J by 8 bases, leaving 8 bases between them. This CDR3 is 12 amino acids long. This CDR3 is CASSSSGEKLFF. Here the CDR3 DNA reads TGTGCCAGCAGCTCCTCCGGGGAAAAACTGTTTTTT. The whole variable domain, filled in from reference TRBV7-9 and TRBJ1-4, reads DTGVSQNPRHKITKRGQNVTFRCDPISEHNRLYWYRQTLGQGPEFLTYFQNEAQLEKSRLLSDRFSAERPKGSFSTLEIQRTEQGDSAMYLCASSSSGEKLFFGSGTQLSVL.

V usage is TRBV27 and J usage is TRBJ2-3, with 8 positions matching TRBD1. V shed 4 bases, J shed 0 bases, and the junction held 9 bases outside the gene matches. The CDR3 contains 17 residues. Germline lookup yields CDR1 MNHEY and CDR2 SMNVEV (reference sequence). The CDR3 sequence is CASSYRTGSASTDTQYF. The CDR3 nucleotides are TGTGCCAGCAGTTACCGGACAGGGAGTGCTAGCACAGATACGCAGTATTTT.